The following is a TCR beta chain sequence with its context. The junction shows a germline mismatch at one end, possibly a read error. The sample is drawn from a study of regulatory T cells in long-lasting Graves disease. Documented time point: newly diagnosed GD, antithyroid drugs for less than 3 months. Scientists built the TCR library using RNA that was extracted from PBMCs. Relying on iRepertoire HTBI primers and Arm-PCR of CDR3 regions, the team built TCR beta libraries. Using its own MiXCR run on the multiplex PCR reads, TCRdb lists one record per CDR3 protein. Of about 470,000 distinct CDR3 sequences in the sample, more than 13% were seen once. The CDR3 sequence is 16 residues long. Germline V gives CDR1 MNHNS, CDR2 SASEGT. These data were also filed under a second study, of T cells in Graves' hyperthyroidism and ophthalmopathy. That source notes: A model of 13 V-J pairs discriminated ophthalmopathy from stable hyperthyroidism.

The input for sequencing was peripheral blood mononuclear cells (PBMCs), taken at new diagnosis, from a patient treated with antithyroid drugs. The chain links TRBV6-1 to TRBJ1-5; D gene unclear. The receptor was isolated from a woman in her thirties with Graves disease. The CDR3 spells CASREDPTRSNQPQHF. CDR3 DNA: TGTGCCAGCAGGGAAGACCCGACCCGTAGCAATCAGCCCCAGCATTTT.